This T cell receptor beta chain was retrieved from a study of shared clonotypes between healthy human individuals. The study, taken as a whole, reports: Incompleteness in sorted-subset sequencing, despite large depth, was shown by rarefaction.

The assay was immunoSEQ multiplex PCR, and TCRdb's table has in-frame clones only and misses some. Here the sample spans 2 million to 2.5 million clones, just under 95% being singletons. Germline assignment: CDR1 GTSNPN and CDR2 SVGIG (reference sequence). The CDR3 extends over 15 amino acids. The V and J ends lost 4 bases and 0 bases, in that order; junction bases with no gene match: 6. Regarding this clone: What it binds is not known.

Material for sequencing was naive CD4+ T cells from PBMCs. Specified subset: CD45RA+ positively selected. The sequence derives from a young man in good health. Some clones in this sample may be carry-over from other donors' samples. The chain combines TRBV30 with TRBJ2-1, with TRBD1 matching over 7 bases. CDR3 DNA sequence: TGTGCCTGGAAAAAGGGGGCAAGCTCCTACAATGAGCAGTTCTTC. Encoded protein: CAWKKGASSYNEQFF. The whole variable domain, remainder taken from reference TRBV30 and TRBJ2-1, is SQTIHQWPATLVQPVGSPLSLECTVEGTSNPNLYWYRQAAGRGLQLLFYSVGIGQISSEVPQNLSASRPQDRQFILSSKKLLLSDSGFYLCAWKKGASSYNEQFFGPGTRLTVL.